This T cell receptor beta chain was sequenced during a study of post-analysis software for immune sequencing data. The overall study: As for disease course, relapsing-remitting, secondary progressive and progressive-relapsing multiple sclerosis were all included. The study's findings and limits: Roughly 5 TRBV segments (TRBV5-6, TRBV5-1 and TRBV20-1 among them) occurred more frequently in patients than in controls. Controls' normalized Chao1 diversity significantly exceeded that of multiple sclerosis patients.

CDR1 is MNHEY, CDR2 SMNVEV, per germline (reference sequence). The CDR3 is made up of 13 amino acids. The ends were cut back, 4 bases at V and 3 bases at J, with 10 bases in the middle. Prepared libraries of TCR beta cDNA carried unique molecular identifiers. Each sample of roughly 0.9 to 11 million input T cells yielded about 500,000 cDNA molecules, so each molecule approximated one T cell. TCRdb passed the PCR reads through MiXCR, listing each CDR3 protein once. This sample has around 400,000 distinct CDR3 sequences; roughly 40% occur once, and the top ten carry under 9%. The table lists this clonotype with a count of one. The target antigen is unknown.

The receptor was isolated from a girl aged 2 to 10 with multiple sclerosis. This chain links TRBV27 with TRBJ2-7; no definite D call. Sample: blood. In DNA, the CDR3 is TGTGCCAGCAGTTCATCGGTTCGCTACGAGCAGTACTTC. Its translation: CASSSSVRYEQYF.